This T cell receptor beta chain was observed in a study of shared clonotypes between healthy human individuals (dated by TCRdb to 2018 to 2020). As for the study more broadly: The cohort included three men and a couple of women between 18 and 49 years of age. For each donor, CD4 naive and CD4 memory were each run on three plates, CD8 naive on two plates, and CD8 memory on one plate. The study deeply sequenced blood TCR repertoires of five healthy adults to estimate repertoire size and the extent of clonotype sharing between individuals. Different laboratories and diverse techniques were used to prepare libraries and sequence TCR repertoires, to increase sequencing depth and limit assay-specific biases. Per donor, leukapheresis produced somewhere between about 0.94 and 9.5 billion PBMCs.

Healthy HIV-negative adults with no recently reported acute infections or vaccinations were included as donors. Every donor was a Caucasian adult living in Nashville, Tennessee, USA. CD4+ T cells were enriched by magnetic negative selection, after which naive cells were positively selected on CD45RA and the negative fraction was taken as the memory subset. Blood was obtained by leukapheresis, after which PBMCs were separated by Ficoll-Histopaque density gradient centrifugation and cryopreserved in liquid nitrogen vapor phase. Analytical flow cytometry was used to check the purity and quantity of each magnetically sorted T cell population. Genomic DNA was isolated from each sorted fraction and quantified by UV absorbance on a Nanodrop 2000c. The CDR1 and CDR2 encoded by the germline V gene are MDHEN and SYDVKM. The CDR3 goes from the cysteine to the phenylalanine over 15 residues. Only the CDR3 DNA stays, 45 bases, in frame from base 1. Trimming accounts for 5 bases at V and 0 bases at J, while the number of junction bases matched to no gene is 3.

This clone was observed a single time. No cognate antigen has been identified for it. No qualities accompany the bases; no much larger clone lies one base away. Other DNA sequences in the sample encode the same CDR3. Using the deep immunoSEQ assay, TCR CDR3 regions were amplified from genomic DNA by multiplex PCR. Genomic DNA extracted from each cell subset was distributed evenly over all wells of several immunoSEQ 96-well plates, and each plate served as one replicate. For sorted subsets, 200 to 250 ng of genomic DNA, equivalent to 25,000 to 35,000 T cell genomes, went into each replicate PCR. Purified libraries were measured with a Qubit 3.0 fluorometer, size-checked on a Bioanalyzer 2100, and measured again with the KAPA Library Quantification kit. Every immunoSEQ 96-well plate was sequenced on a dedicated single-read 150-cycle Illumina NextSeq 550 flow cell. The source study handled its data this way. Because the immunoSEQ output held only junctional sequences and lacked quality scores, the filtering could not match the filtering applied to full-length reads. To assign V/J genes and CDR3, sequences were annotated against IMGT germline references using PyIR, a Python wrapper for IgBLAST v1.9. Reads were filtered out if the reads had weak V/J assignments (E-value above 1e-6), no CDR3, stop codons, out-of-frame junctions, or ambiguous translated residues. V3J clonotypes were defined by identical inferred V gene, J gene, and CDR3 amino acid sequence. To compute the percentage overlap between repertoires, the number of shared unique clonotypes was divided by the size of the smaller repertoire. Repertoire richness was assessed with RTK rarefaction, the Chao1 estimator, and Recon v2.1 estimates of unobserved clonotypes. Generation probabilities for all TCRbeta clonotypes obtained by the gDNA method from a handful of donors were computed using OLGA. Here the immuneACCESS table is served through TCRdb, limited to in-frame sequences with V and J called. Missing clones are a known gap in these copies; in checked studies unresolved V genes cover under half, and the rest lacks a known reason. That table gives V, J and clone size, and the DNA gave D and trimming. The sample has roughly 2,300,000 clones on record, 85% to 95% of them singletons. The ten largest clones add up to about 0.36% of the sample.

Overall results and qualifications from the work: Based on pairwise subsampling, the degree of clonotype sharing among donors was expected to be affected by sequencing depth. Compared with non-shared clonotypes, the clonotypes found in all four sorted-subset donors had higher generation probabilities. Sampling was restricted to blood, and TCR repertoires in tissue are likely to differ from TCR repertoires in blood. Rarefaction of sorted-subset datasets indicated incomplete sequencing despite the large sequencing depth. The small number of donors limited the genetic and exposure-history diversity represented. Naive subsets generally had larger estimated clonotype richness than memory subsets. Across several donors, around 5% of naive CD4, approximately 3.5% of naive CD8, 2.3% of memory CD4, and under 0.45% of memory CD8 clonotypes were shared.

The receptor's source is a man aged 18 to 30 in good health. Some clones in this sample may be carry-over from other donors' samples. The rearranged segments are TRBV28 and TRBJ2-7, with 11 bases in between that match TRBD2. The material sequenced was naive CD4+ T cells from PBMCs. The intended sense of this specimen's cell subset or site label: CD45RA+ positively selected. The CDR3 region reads CASSRLAGSSYEQYF. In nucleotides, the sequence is TGTGCCAGCAGTCGACTAGCGGGGAGCTCCTACGAGCAGTACTTC.